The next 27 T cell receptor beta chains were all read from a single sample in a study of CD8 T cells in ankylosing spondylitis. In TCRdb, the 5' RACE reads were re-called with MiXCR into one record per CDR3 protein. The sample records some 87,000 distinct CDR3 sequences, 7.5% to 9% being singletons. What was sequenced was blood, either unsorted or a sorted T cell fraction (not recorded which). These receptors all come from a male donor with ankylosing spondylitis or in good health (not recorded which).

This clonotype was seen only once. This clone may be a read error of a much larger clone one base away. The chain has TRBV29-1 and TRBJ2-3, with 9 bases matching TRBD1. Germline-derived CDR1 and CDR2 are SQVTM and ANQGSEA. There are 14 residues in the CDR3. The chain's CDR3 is CSIEQGARADTQYF. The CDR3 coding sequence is TGCAGCATTGAACAGGGGGCGAGAGCAGATACGCAGTATTTT.

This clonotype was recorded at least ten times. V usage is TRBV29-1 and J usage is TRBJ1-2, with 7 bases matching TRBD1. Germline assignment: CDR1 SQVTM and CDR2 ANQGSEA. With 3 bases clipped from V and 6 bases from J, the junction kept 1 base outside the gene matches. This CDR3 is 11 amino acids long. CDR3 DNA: TGCAGCGTTGAGACAGGGAATGGCTACACCTTC. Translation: CSVETGNGYTF.

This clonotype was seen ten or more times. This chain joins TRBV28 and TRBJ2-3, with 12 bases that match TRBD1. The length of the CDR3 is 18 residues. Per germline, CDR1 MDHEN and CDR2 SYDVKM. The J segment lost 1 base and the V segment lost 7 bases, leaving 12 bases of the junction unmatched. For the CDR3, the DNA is TGTGCCAGCACCTACCGGGACAGGGGGCACGAAGGCACAGATACGCAGTATTTT. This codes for CASTYRDRGHEGTDTQYF.

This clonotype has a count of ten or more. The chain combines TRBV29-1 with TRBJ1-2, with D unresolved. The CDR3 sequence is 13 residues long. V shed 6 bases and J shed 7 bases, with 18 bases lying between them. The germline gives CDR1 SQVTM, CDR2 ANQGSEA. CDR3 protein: CSVEPKGYSGYTF. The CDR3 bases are TGCAGCGTCGAACCCAAAGGGTACTCTGGCTACACCTTC.

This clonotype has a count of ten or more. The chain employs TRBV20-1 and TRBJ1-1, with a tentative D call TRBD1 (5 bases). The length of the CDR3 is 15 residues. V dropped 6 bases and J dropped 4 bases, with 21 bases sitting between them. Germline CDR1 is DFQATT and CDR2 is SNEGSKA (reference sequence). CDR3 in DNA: TGCAGTGCACAGGCCCGGGTGGGAGGGAGCACTGAAGCTTTCTTT. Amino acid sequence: CSAQARVGGSTEAFF.

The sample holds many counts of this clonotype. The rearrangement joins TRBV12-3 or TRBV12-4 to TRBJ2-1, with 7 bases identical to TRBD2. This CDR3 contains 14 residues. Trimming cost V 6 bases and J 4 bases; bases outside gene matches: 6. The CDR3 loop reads CASSRDYRYNEQFF. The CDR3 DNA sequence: TGTGCCAGCAGCCGGGACTACCGTTACAATGAGCAGTTCTTC.

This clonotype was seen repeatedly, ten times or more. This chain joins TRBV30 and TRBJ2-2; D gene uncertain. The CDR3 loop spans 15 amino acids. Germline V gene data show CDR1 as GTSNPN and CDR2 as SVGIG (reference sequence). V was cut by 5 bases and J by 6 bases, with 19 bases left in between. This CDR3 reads CAWDLWATGAGELFF. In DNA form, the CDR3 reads TGTGCCTGGGACCTTTGGGCGACGGGCGCCGGGGAGCTGTTTTTT.

The CDR3 is CASSLDRQGNEQFF. The CDR3, as DNA: TGTGCCAGCAGCTTAGACCGACAGGGCAATGAGCAGTTCTTC. The chain is built from TRBV7-2 and TRBJ2-1; 7 bases are shared with TRBD1. Germline V lookup: CDR1 SGHTA, CDR2 FQGNSA. Losses at the gene ends were 1 base for V and 6 bases for J; bases not matched to a gene: 3. This CDR3 is 14 amino acids long.

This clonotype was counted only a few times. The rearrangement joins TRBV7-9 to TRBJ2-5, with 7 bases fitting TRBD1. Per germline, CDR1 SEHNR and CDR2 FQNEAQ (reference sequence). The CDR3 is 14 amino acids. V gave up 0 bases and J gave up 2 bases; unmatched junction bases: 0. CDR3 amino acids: CASSLAGQQETQYF. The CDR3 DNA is TGTGCCAGCAGCTTAGCGGGACAGCAAGAGACCCAGTACTTC.

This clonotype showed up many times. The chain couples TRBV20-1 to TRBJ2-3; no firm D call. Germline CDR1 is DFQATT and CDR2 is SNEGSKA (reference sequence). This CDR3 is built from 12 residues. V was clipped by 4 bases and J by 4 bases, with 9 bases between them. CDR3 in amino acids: CSATGPSDTQYF. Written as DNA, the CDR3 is TGCAGTGCTACAGGCCCGTCAGATACGCAGTATTTT.

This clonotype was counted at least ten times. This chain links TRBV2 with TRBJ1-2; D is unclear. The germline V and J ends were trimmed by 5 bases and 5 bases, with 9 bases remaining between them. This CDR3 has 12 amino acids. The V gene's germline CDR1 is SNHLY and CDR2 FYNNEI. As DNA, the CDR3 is TGTGCCAGCAGTCCAGAGATTTATGGCTACACCTTC. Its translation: CASSPEIYGYTF.

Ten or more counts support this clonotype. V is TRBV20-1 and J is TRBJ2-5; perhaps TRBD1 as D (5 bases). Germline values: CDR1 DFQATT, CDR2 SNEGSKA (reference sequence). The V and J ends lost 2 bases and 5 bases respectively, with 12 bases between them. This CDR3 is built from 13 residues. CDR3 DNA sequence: TGCAGTGCTAGATCAGGGTCTACGGAGACCCAGTACTTC. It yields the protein CSARSGSTETQYF.

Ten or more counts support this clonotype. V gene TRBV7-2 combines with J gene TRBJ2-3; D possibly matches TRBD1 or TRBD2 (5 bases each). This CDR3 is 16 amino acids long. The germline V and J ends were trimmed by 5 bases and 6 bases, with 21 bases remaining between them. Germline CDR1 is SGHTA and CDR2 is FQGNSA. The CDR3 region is CASSLIGTSLMDTQYF. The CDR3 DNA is TGTGCCAGCAGCCTCATCGGGACCTCACTAATGGATACGCAGTATTTT.

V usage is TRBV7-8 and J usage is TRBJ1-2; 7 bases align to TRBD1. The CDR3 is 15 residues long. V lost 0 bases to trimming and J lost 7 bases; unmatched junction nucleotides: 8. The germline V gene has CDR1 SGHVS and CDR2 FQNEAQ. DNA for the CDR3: TGTGCCAGCAGCTTAGCCATCGGACAGGTGGTTGGCTACACCTTC. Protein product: CASSLAIGQVVGYTF.

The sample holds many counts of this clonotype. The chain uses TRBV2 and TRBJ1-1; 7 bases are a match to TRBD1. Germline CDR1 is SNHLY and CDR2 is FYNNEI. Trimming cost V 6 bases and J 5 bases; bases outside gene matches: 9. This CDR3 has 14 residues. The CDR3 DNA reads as TGTGCCAGCAGGGTTACAGGGGTTGTTACTGAAGCTTTCTTT. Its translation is CASRVTGVVTEAFF.

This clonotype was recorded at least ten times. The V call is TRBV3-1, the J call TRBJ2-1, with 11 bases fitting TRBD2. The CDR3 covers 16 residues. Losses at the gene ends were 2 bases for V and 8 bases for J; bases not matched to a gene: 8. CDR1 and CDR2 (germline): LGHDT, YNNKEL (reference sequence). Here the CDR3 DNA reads TGTGCCAGCAGCCAACATAGCGGGGGGGCGGGAGATGAGCAGTTCTTC. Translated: CASSQHSGGAGDEQFF.

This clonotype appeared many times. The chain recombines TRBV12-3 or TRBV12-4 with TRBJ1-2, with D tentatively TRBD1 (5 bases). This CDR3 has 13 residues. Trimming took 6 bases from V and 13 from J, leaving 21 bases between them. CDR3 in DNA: TGTGCCAGCAGCTACGGGGGGGTCATTCAGGCCACCTTC. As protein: CASSYGGVIQATF.

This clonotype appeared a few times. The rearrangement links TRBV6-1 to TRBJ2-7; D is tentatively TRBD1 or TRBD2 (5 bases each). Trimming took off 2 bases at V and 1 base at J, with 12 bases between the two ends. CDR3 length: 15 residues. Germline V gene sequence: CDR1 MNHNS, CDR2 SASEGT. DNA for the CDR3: TGTGCCAGCAGTGAAACCGGGACCCCGTCCTACGAGCAGTACTTC. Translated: CASSETGTPSYEQYF.

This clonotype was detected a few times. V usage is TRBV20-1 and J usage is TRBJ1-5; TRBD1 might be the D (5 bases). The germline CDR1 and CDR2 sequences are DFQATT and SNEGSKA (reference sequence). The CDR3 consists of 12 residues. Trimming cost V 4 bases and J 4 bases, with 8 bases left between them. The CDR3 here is CSAKRGNQPQHF. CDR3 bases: TGCAGTGCTAAGAGGGGTAATCAGCCCCAGCATTTT.

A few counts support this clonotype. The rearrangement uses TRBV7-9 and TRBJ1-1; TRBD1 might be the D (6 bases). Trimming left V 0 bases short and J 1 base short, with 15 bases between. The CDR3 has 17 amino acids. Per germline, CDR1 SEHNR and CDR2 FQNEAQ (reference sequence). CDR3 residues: CASSLAYAGAANTEAFF. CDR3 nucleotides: TGTGCCAGCAGCTTAGCGTATGCGGGGGCAGCGAACACTGAAGCTTTCTTT.

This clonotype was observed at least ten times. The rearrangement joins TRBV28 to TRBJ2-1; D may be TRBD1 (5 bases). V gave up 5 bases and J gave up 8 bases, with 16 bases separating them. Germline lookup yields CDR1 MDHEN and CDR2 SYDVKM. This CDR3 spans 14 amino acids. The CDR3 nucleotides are TGTGCCAGCAGTATAGGGGCAGGTAATTATGAGCAGTTCTTC. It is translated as CASSIGAGNYEQFF.

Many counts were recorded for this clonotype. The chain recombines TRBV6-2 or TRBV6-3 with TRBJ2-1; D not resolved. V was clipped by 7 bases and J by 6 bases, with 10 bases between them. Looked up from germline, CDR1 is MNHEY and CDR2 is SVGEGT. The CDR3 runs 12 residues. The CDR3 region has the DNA TGTGCCAGCACCCCCGGCAGCAATGAGCAGTTCTTC. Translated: CASTPGSNEQFF.

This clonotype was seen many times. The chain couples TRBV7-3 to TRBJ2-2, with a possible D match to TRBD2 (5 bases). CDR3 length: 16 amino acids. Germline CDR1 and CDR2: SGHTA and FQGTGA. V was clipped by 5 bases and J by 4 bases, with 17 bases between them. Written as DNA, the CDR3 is TGTGCCAGCAGCGCCTATTCTAGCTCGGGCACCGGGGAGCTGTTTTTT. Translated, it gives CASSAYSSSGTGELFF.

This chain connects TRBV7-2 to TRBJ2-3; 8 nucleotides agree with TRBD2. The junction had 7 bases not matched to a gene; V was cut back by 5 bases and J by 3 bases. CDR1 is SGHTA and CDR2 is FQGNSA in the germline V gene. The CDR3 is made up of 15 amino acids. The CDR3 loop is CASSHPGGRTDTQYF. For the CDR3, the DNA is TGTGCCAGCAGCCACCCGGGGGGGCGGACAGATACGCAGTATTTT.

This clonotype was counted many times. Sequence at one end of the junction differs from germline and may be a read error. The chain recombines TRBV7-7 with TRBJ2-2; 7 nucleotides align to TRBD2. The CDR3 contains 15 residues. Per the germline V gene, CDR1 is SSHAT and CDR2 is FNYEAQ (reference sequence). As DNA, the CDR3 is TGTGCTAGCAGCTCGACTAGCTCAAGCGGCGGGGAGCTGTTTTTT. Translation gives CASSSTSSSGGELFF.

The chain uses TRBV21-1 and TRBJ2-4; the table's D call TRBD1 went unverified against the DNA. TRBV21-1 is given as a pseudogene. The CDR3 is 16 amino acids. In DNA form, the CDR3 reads TGTGCCAGCAGCAAGGGACCTGGCGAGCCCAAAAACATTCAGTACTTC. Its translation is CASSKGPGEPKNIQYF.

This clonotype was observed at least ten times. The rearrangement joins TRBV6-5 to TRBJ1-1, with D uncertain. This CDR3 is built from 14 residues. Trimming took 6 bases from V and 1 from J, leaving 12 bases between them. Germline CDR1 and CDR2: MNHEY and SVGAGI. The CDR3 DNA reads TGTGCCAGCAGAAAACGGGCGCCGAACACTGAAGCTTTCTTT. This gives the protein CASRKRAPNTEAFF.